This record concerns one T cell receptor (beta chain) sequence. The CDR3 consists of 13 residues. Trimming stripped 3 bases from V and 0 bases from J, with 8 bases between. Germline loops: CDR1 SQVTM, CDR2 ANQGSEA. This sample stems from a study of CD8 T cells in Susac syndrome. Reverse transcription of roughly 0.45 to 1 ug RNA used random hexamers. Each CDR3 protein gets one entry after TCRdb re-called the immunoSEQ multiplex PCR reads with MiXCR. The table records about 50,000 distinct CDR3 sequences, about 92% of them present only once. The sequence came from a human donor with multiple sclerosis. Sequenced material: CD8+ T cells from PBMCs. The chain carries TRBV29-1 and TRBJ1-1; D call uncertain. CDR3 protein: CSVELGMNTEAFF. CDR3 in DNA: TGCAGCGTTGAGTTGGGTATGAACACTGAAGCTTTCTTT. The full variable domain, completed using reference TRBV29-1 and TRBJ1-1, is SAVISQKPSRDICQRGTSLTIQCQVDSQVTMMFWYRQQPGQSLTLIATANQGSEATYESGFVIDKFPISRPNLTFSTLTVSNMSPEDSSIYLCSVELGMNTEAFFGQGTRLTVV.